This T cell receptor beta chain derives from a study of shared T cell receptors in the human thymus. The ends lost 5 bases at V and 6 bases at J; junction bases unmatched: 3. This CDR3 is built from 15 residues. From germline, CDR1 is MGHRA and CDR2 YSYEKL. Using immunoSEQ multiplex PCR, the repertoire was profiled, and TCRdb retains in-frame clones only, with some absent. The sample lists some 400,000 clones, approximately 95% occurring once. This sequence was found in a human donor. The chain carries TRBV4-1 and TRBJ2-1; 14 positions agree with TRBD2. Sequencing was done on a sample of thymocytes. The CDR3 DNA follows: TGCGCCAGCAGCTGCGGGACTAGCGGGAGCAATGAGCAGTTCTTC. The encoded protein is CASSCGTSGSNEQFF.